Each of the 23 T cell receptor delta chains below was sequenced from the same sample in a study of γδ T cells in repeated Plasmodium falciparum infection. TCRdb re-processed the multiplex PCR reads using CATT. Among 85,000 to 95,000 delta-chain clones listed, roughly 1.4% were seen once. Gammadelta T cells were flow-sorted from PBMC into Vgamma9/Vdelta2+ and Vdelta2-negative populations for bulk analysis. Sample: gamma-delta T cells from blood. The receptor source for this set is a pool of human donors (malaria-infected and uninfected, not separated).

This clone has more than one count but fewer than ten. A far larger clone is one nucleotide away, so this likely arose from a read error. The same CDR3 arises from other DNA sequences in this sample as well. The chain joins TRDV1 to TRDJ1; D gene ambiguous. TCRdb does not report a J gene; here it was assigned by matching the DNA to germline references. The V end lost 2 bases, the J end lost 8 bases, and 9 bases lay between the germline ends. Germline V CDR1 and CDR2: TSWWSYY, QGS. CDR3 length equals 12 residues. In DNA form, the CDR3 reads TGTGCTCTTGGGGAATTGCGGTACAAACTCATCTTT. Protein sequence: CALGELRYKLIF.

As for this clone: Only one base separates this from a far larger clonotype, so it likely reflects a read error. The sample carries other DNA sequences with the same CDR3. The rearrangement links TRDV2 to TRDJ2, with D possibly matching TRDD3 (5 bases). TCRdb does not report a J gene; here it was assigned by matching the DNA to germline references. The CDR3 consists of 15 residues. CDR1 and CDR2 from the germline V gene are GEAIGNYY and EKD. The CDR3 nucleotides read TGCGCCTGTGACACCGGCGGGGGGTTGACAGCACAACTCTTCTTT. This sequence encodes CACDTGGGLTAQLFF.

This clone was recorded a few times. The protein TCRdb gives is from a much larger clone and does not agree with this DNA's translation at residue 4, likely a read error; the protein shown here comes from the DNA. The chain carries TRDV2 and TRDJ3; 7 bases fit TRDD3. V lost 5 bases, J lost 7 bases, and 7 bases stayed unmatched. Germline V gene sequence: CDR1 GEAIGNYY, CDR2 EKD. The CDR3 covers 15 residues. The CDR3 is CACGLVGDDTRQMFF. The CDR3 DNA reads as TGTGCCTGTGGCCTTGTGGGGGACGACACCCGACAGATGTTTTTC.

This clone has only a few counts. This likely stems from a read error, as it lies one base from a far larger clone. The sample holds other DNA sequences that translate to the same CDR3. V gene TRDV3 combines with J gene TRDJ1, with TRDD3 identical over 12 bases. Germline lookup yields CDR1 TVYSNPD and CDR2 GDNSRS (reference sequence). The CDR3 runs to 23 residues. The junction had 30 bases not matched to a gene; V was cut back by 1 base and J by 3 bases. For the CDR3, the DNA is TGTGCCTTTATCTATCCACGGCCAAAATTACTAACTGGGGGATACATCCCCTCCGATAAACTCATCTTT. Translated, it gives CAFIYPRPKLLTGGYIPSDKLIF. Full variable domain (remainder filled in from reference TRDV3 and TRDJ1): CDKVTQSSPDQTVASGSEVVLLCTYDTVYSNPDLFWYRIRPDYSFQFVFYGDNSRSEGADFTQGRFSVKHILTQKAFHLVISPVRTEDSATYYCAFIYPRPKLLTGGYIPSDKLIFGKGTRVTVEP.

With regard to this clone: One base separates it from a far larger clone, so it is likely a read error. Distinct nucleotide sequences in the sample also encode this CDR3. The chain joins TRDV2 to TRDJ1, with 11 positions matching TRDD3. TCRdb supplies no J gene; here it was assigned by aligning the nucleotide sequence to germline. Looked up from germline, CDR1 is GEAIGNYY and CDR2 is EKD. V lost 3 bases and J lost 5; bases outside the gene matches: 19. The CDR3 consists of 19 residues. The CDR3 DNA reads TGTGCCTGTGACCCCATCCGTGCACTGGGGGATAGGGACGATGATAAACTCATCTTT. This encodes CACDPIRALGDRDDDKLIF.

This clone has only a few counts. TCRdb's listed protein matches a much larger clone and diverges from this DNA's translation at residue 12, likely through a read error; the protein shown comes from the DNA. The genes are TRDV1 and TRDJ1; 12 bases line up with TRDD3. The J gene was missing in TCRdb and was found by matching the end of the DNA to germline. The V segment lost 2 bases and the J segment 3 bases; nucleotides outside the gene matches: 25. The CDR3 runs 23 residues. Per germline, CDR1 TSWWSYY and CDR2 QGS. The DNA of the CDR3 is TGTGCTCTTGGGGAAGCGAGGGTCCTTCCTACGAAACCTGGGGGATACGGGGCCGATAAACTCATCTTT. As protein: CALGEARVLPTKPGGYGADKLIF.

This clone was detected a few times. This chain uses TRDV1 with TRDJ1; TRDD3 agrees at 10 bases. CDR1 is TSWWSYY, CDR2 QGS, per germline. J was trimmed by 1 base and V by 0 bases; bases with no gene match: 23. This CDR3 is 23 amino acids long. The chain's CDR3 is CALGELVHYQGVYWGIRTDKLIF. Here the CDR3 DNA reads TGTGCTCTTGGGGAACTAGTGCACTACCAAGGGGTGTACTGGGGGATTCGCACCGATAAACTCATCTTT.

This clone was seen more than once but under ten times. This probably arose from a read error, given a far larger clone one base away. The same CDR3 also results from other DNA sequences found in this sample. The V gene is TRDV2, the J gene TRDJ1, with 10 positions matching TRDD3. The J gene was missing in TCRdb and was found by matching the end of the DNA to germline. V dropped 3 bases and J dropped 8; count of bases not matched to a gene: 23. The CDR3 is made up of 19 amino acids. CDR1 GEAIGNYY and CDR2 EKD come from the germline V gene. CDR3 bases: TGTGCCTGTGACCCGCTTCCTACCTTACGATTGGGGGATACCTCAAAACTCATCTTT. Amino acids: CACDPLPTLRLGDTSKLIF.

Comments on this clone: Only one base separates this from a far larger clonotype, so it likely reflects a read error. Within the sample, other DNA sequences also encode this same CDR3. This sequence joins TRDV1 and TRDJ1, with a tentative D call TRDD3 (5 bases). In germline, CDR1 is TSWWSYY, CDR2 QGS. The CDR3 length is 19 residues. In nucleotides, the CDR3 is TGTGCTCCGCAGGGCCCTTTCCCTCCATCATACGAGGCCACCTATAAACTCATCTTT. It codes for CAPQGPFPPSYEATYKLIF.

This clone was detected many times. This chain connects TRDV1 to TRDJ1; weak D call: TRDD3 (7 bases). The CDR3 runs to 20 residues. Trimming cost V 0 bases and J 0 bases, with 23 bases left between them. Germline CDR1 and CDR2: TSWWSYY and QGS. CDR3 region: CALGELPTLGYFLYTDKLIF. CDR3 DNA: TGTGCTCTTGGGGAACTTCCTACGTTGGGATACTTTTTGTACACCGATAAACTCATCTTT.

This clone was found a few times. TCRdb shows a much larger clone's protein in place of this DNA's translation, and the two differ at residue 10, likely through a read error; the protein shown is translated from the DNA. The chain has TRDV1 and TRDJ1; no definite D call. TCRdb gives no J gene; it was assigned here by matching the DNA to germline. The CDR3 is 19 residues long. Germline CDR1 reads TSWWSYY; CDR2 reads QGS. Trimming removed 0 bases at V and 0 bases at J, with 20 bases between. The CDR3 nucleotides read TGTGCTCTTGGGGAACTTTTGTATACCTCCCTGCCTTACACCGATAAACTCATCTTT. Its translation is CALGELLYTSLPYTDKLIF.

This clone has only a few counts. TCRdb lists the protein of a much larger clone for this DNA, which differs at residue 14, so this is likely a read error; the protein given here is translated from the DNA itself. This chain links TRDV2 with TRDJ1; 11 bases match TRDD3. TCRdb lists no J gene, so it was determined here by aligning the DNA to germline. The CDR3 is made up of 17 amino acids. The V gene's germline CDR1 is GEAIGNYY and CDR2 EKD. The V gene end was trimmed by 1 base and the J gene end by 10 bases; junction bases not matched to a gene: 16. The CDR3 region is CACDTWGRTGGYLRLIF. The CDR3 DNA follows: TGTGCCTGTGACACGTGGGGCCGTACTGGGGGATATTTGAGACTCATCTTT.

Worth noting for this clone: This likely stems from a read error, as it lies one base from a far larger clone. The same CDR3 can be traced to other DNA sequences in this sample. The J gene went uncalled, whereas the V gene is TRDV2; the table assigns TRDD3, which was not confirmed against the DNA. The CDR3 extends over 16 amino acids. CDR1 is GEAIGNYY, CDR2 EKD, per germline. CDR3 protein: CACDVLGDTNTDKLIF. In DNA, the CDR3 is TGTGCCTGTGACGTCCTGGGGGATACCAACACCGATAAGCTCATCTTT.

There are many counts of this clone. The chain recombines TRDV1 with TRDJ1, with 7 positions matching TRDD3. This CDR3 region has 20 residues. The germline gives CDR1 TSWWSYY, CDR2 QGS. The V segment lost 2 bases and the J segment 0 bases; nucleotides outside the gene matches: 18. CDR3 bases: TGTGCTCTTGGGGAAACGGGGGCCTCCTGCCTACTGGGGAACACCGATAAACTCATCTTT. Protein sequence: CALGETGASCLLGNTDKLIF.

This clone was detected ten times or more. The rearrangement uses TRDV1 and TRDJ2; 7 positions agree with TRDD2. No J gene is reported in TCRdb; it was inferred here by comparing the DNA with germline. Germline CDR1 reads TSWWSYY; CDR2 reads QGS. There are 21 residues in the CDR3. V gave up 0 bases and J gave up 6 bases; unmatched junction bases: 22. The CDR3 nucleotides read TGTGCTCTTGGGGAACTAGGGTTTCGCTTCCTAAGGCGATGGGTTGCAGCACAACTCTTCTTT. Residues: CALGELGFRFLRRWVAAQLFF.

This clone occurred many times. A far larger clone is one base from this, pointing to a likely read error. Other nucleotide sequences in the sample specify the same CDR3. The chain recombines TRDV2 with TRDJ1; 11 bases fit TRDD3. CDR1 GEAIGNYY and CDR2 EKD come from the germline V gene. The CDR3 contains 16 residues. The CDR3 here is CACDTIYGGYADKLIF. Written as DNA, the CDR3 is TGTGCCTGCGACACGATCTATGGGGGATACGCCGATAAACTCATCTTT.

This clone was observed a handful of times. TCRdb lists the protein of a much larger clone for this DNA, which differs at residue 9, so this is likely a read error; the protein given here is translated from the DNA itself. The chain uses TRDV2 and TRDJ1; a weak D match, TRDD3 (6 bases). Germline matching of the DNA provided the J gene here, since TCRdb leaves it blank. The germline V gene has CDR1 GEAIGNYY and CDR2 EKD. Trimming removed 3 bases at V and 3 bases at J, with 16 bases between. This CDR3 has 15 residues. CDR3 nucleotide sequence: TGTGCCTGTGACGCCCTTACTGGGTTTGCCGATAAACTCATCTTT. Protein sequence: CACDALTGFADKLIF.

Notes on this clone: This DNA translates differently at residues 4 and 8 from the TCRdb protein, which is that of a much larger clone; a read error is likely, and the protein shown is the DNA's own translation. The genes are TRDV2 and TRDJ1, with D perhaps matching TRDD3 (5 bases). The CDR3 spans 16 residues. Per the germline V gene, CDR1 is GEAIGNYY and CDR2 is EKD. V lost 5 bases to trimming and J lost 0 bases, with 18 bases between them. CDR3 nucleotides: TGTGCCTGTGGCTCCTTACTGGAGGAAAACACCGATAAACTCATCTTT. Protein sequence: CACGSLLEENTDKLIF.

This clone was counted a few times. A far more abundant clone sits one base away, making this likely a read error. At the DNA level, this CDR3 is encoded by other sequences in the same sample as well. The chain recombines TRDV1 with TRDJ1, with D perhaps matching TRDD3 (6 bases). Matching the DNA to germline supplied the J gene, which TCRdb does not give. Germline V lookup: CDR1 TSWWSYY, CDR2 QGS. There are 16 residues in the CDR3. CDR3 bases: TGCGCTCTTGGGCTCCTGAGTTGGGGATACACCGATAAACTCATCTTT. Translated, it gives CALGLLSWGYTDKLIF.

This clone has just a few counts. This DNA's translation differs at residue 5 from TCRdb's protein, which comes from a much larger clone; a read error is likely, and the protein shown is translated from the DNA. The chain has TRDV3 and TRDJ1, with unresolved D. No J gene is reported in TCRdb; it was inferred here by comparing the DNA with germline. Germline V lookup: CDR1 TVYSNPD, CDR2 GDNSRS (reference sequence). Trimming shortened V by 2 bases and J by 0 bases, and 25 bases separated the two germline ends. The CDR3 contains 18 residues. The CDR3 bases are TGTGCCTTTTACAGTCCCAGCCGTCCATCGTCGTACACCGATAAACTCATCTTT. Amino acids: CAFYSPSRPSSYTDKLIF.

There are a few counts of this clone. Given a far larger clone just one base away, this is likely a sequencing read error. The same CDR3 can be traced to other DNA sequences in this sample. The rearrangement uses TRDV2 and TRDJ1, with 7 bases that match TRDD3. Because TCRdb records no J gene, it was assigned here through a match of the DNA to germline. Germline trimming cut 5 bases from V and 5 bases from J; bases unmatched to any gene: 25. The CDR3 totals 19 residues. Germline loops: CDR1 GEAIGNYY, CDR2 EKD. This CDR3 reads CACGYRARGMDVDKDKLIF. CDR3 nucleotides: TGTGCCTGTGGGTACCGGGCTCGGGGGATGGACGTCGATAAGGATAAACTCATCTTT.

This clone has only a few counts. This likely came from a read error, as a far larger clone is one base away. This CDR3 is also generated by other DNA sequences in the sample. CDR3 sequence: CALGENSPVYWGDMSPLAQLFF. CDR3 DNA: TGTGCCCTTGGGGAAAACTCGCCGGTTTACTGGGGGGATATGAGCCCCCTAGCACAACTCTTCTTT. This chain uses TRDV1 with TRDJ2, with 8 bases that match TRDD3. CDR3 size: 22 residues. Germline assignment: CDR1 TSWWSYY and CDR2 QGS.

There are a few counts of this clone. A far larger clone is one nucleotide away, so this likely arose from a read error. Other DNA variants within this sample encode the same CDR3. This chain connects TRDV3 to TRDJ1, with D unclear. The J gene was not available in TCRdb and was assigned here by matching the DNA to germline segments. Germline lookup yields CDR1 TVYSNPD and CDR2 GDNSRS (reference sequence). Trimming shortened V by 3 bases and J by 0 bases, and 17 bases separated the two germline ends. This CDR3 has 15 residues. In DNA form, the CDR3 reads TGTGCCTTCCCGGGTGACAATTACTACACCGATAAACTCATCTTT. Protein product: CAFPGDNYYTDKLIF. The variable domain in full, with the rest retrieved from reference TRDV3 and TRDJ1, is CDKVTQSSPDQTVASGSEVVLLCTYDTVYSNPDLFWYRIRPDYSFQFVFYGDNSRSEGADFTQGRFSVKHILTQKAFHLVISPVRTEDSATYYCAFPGDNYYTDKLIFGKGTRVTVEP.